This is a list of T cell receptor beta chains from one sample in a study of identifying expanded T cells in peripheral blood. Profiling relied on immunoSEQ multiplex PCR, and the TCRdb table lists in-frame clones only, not all of them. The sample contains 120,000 or so clones, 75% to 90% of which appear only once. The specimen sequenced was blood. The receptor source for this set is a person aged 18-70 years in good health. CDR3s include the opening cysteine and the closing phenylalanine or tryptophan. Size is omitted from some rows. Given values are once, few, many or a class for expanded clones.

size	V	J	CDR3
once	TRBV28	TRBJ1-2	CASSFRTGFRGYTF
once	TRBV29-1	TRBJ1-2	CSVPRQGTYGYTF
-	TRBV10-3	TRBJ2-5	CAISDSVLGTGPSGQYF
once	TRBV5-1	TRBJ1-1	CASSLEGFTDTEAFF
-	TRBV5-8	TRBJ1-5	CASSSSGSNQPQHF
-	TRBV18	TRBJ1-1	CASSLYTRGSTEAFF
medium-sized	TRBV2	TRBJ1-6	CASSPRAFGGSPLHF
once	TRBV5-6	TRBJ2-7	CASSLPGGKGYEQYF
-	TRBV19	TRBJ1-6	CASSQGRRSPLHF
-	TRBV29-1	TRBJ2-1	CSVDFDLSSYNEQFF
-	TRBV11-2	TRBJ1-3	CASSRALGLSGNTIYF
-	TRBV5-1	TRBJ2-7	CASSLGRSRYEQYF
few	TRBV11-2	TRBJ1-2	CASSPLTGTRNYGYTF
-	TRBV4-3	TRBJ1-1	CASSQSTSRGEVGAFF
-	TRBV5-1	TRBJ2-7	CASSLLTGAQYEQYF
-	TRBV5-1	TRBJ1-2	CASSLATQGRNGYTF
once	TRBV9	TRBJ1-1	CASSGGAEAFF
once	TRBV6-5	TRBJ2-3	CASSLLMGLTDTQYF
-	TRBV7-9	TRBJ2-5	CASSNPGLAGGSQETQYF
many	TRBV10-3	TRBJ2-7	CATQESYQYEQYF
once	TRBV5-6	TRBJ2-3	CASSLVGVRYGTDTQYF
-	TRBV28	TRBJ1-5	CASSLFWDWVYQPQHF
-	TRBV7-8	TRBJ1-5	CASSPDSENQPQHF
few	TRBV7-9	TRBJ1-2	CASLEVEAFGGYTF
few	TRBV7-6	TRBJ2-7	CASSSRGAGRDEQYF
-	TRBV6-5	TRBJ2-2	CASTSGTGETGELFF
-	TRBV2	TRBJ2-3	CASKVSFSTDTQYF
-	TRBV27	TRBJ2-7	CASSFTSGGNEQYF
-	TRBV30	TRBJ2-5	CAWSVGQARSAQYF
-	TRBV4-1	TRBJ1-1	CASSPIRDRLNTEAFF
-	TRBV6-5	TRBJ2-5	CASSYSKGWETQYF
-	TRBV7-8	TRBJ2-7	CASSLAAGLHYEQYF
-	TRBV13	TRBJ2-1	CASSLDLASYNEQFF
-	TRBV25-1	TRBJ1-1	CASSDLTGPRGEAFF
-	TRBV19	TRBJ1-1	CASSLLQGAHTEAFF
-	TRBV6-6	TRBJ2-1	CASSYSELLYNEQFF
-	TRBV6-6	TRBJ2-7	CASRGGGYEQYF
once	TRBV15	TRBJ2-2	CATSRAGANTGELFF
-	TRBV4-3	TRBJ1-1	CASSQFEGAEAFF
-	TRBV27	TRBJ2-5	CATQGWGLGETQYF
few	TRBV14	TRBJ1-1	CASSWTGGWNTEAFF
-	TRBV7-9	TRBJ1-1	CASSPRLGNTEAFF
-	TRBV10-3	TRBJ2-7	CAISDRSLGNYEQYF
once	TRBV6-1	TRBJ1-2	CASSAPRQGGYGYTF
-	TRBV19	TRBJ2-7	CASSIWVTGPPEQYF
-	TRBV6-1	TRBJ1-5	CATNRESNQPQHF
few	TRBV19	TRBJ1-1	CASTAIGTEAFF
-	TRBV5-5	TRBJ1-1	CASSFPSRGPGTFMNTEAFF
-	TRBV7-7	TRBJ2-3	CASSFGRGADTQYF
-	TRBV7-9	TRBJ2-7	CASSPIIPGGQETYEQYF
-	TRBV19	TRBJ1-1	CASRAGDPNTEAFF
few	TRBV7-2	TRBJ1-4	CASSDRRRLNEKLFF
-	TRBV11-2	TRBJ2-4	CASSLAGDWVAKNIQYF
-	TRBV29-1	TRBJ1-2	CSVEFRGTYYGYTF
-	TRBV7-9	TRBJ1-1	CASSSRTGETEAFF
few	TRBV30	TRBJ1-1	CAWSRDSNTEAFF
-	TRBV7-6	TRBJ1-1	CASSLEMNTEAFF